These 27 T cell receptor beta chains were sequenced from one sample in a study of shared clonotypes between healthy human individuals. Assay: immunoSEQ multiplex PCR; the TCRdb copy retains only in-frame clones and omits some. The sample lists fewer than 850,000 clones, around 90% occurring once. Sample: memory CD8+ T cells from PBMCs. Noted subset: CD45RO+ cells pooled with CCR7-negative TemRA cells. The receptors derive from a man younger than 30 in good health. Some clones in this sample may be carry-over from other donors' samples.

This chain links TRBV7-9 with TRBJ2-7, with D tentatively TRBD1 or TRBD2 (5 bases each). Per germline, CDR1 SEHNR and CDR2 FQNEAQ (reference sequence). This CDR3 has 13 residues. V was pared by 7 bases and J by 0 bases, with 10 bases between. The CDR3 region has the DNA TGTGCCAGCAACCCGGGGCGCTCCTACGAGCAGTACTTC. Its protein is CASNPGRSYEQYF. Full variable domain (rest looked up from reference TRBV7-9 and TRBJ2-7): DTGVSQNPRHKITKRGQNVTFRCDPISEHNRLYWYRQTLGQGPEFLTYFQNEAQLEKSRLLSDRFSAERPKGSFSTLEIQRTEQGDSAMYLCASNPGRSYEQYFGPGTRLTVT.

This chain uses TRBV7-9 with TRBJ2-5; D unresolved. In germline, CDR1 is SEHNR, CDR2 FQNEAQ (reference sequence). The V end was cut by 1 base, the J end by 5 bases, with 11 bases between. This CDR3 spans 14 amino acids. The CDR3 DNA follows: TGTGCCAGCAGCTTAGGGAGTATACGGGAGACCCAGTACTTC. Its protein is CASSLGSIRETQYF.

The chain has TRBV11-2 and TRBJ2-3; D might be TRBD1 (5 bases). Germline-derived CDR1 and CDR2 are SGHAT and FQNNGV. V was cut by 1 base and J by 0 bases, with 8 bases left in between. This CDR3 contains 15 residues. CDR3 in amino acids: CASSLVPGSTDTQYF. The CDR3 coding sequence is TGTGCCAGCAGCTTAGTGCCAGGGAGCACAGATACGCAGTATTTT.

The V and J genes are TRBV9 and TRBJ2-1; D is uncertain. Germline V CDR1 and CDR2: SGDLS, YYNGEE. This CDR3 region has 16 residues. The V and J ends lost 0 bases and 6 bases respectively, with 16 bases between them. The CDR3 sequence: CASSVAVGSKGNEQFF. The CDR3 DNA is TGTGCCAGCAGCGTAGCTGTAGGGTCAAAGGGCAATGAGCAGTTCTTC.

V and J are TRBV6-5 and TRBJ2-1, with D tentatively TRBD2 (6 bases). The V gene lost 6 bases and the J gene lost 6 bases, with 12 bases spanning the gap. The CDR3 contains 13 residues. The germline gives CDR1 MNHEY, CDR2 SVGAGI. This CDR3 is CASSGLGGNEQFF. CDR3 nucleotide sequence: TGTGCCAGCAGCGGATTGGGGGGCAATGAGCAGTTCTTC.

In its sample, this clone was seen once. V is TRBV7-6 and J is TRBJ2-7, with 10 bases fitting TRBD2. CDR1 and CDR2 from the germline V gene are SGHVS and FNYEAQ. Trimming removed 2 bases from V and 7 bases from J; junction bases left unmatched: 8. The CDR3 runs 15 residues. The chain's CDR3 is CASSLTAGGPREQYF. DNA of the CDR3: TGTGCCAGCAGCTTAACAGCGGGAGGGCCTCGGGAGCAGTACTTC.

The CDR3 reads CASSQLLAADTQYF. The CDR3 coding sequence is TGTGCCAGTTCTCAACTGTTAGCGGCCGATACGCAGTATTTT. This chain uses TRBV19 with TRBJ2-3; a possible D gene is TRBD2 (6 bases). The germline gives CDR1 LNHDA, CDR2 SQIVND (reference sequence). Trimming left V 8 bases short and J 6 bases short, with 18 bases between. This CDR3 region has 14 residues.

The V gene is TRBV9, the J gene TRBJ2-7; TRBD1 matches at 8 bases. The CDR3 covers 14 residues. The J segment lost 2 bases and the V segment lost 3 bases, leaving 4 bases of the junction unmatched. From germline, CDR1 is SGDLS and CDR2 YYNGEE. CDR3 loop: CASSDRDRPYEQYF. The CDR3 DNA sequence: TGTGCCAGCAGCGACCGGGACAGGCCCTACGAGCAGTACTTC. Looking up the rest from reference TRBV9 and TRBJ2-7 gives the full variable domain: DSGVTQTPKHLITATGQRVTLRCSPRSGDLSVYWYQQSLDQGLQFLIQYYNGEERAKGNILERFSAQQFPDLHSELNLSSLELGDSALYFCASSDRDRPYEQYFGPGTRLTVT.

A few counts support this clone. V gene TRBV28 combines with J gene TRBJ2-4; D may match TRBD1 or TRBD2 (6 bases each). The CDR3 runs to 16 residues. Germline CDR1 reads MDHEN; CDR2 reads SYDVKM. V was trimmed by 6 bases and J by 1 base, leaving 16 bases between them. CDR3 region: CASRRWGARAKNIQYF. CDR3 nucleotides: TGTGCCAGCAGGCGGTGGGGGGCGAGGGCCAAAAACATTCAGTACTTC.

In nucleotides, the CDR3 is TGTGCCAGTAGTTACCGTGAGGCGACGGACTATCAGCCCCAGCATTTT. Translated, it gives CASSYREATDYQPQHF. This chain joins TRBV19 and TRBJ1-5, with D uncertain. The germline gives CDR1 LNHDA, CDR2 SQIVND (reference sequence). V was pared by 5 bases and J by 5 bases, with 19 bases between. The CDR3 covers 16 residues.

The V and J genes are TRBV27 and TRBJ2-1; D assignment may be TRBD1 or TRBD2 (5 bases each). The CDR3 is 14 amino acids. In germline, CDR1 is MNHEY, CDR2 SMNVEV (reference sequence). V was trimmed by 5 bases and J by 7 bases, leaving 15 bases between them. The CDR3 spells CASSIGGEANEQFF. CDR3 bases: TGTGCCAGCAGTATTGGGGGAGAGGCGAATGAGCAGTTCTTC.

This chain uses TRBV7-3 with TRBJ2-2; D uncertain. Germline lookup yields CDR1 SGHTA and CDR2 FQGTGA. CDR3 length equals 13 residues. The ends were cut back, 0 bases at V and 6 bases at J, with 5 bases in the middle. The CDR3 here is CASSLTLAGELFF. The CDR3 DNA reads as TGTGCCAGCAGCTTAACACTGGCCGGGGAGCTGTTTTTT.

The chain is built from TRBV7-6 and TRBJ2-1; no clear D. V dropped 4 bases and J dropped 1 base, with 14 bases sitting between them. CDR1 SGHVS and CDR2 FNYEAQ come from the germline V gene. This CDR3 is built from 16 residues. CDR3 DNA: TGTGCCAGCAGCTCTACCGCAGCGTTGTCCTACAATGAGCAGTTCTTC. Its translation: CASSSTAALSYNEQFF.

This sequence joins TRBV5-1 and TRBJ2-1, with D unclear. The CDR3 loop spans 14 amino acids. Trimming shortened V by 0 bases and J by 1 base, and 5 bases separated the two germline ends. Germline values: CDR1 SGHRS, CDR2 YFSETQ. CDR3 nucleotide sequence: TGCGCCAGCAGCTTGGGTGGGTCCTACAATGAGCAGTTCTTC. As protein: CASSLGGSYNEQFF.

The chain has TRBV6-1 and TRBJ1-5, with TRBD1 matching over 8 bases. V was clipped by 4 bases and J by 1 base; unmatched bases: 9. CDR1 is MNHNS, CDR2 SASEGT, per germline. The CDR3 consists of 17 residues. In DNA form, the CDR3 reads TGTGCCAGCAGTGTTGGACGGACAGGGAAAAGCAATCAGCCCCAGCATTTT. Protein: CASSVGRTGKSNQPQHF.

The chain links TRBV27 to TRBJ2-2; a possible D gene is TRBD2 (6 bases). CDR1 is MNHEY and CDR2 is SMNVEV in the germline V gene (reference sequence). CDR3 size: 19 residues. V was trimmed by 6 bases and J by 10 bases, leaving 33 bases between them. CDR3 bases: TGTGCCAGCAGGCCGGCGAGAGGGACTGTACTTTTCCGGGAATTGGAGCTGTTTTTT. Translating gives CASRPARGTVLFRELELFF.

The chain combines TRBV13 with TRBJ2-1; D assignment may be TRBD1 or TRBD2 (6 bases each). The CDR3 loop spans 16 amino acids. The V gene's germline CDR1 is PRHDT and CDR2 FYEKMQ (reference sequence). CDR3: CASVIWGAGPTNEQFF. Written as DNA, the CDR3 is TGTGCATCGGTTATATGGGGGGCGGGACCCACTAATGAGCAGTTCTTC.

V and J are TRBV19 and TRBJ2-6, with D possibly being TRBD1 or TRBD2 (5 bases each). The V gene's germline CDR1 is LNHDA and CDR2 SQIVND (reference sequence). The CDR3 is 15 amino acids. V lost 5 bases, J lost 3 bases, and 11 bases lay in between. In nucleotides, the CDR3 is TGTGCCAGTAGTCAAAGGGACCATGGGGCCAACGTCCTGACTTTC. Translating gives CASSQRDHGANVLTF.

The chain recombines TRBV11-2 with TRBJ2-5; TRBD2 is a possible D gene (6 bases). Per germline, CDR1 SGHAT and CDR2 FQNNGV. The CDR3 is 14 residues long. The V and J ends lost 2 bases and 5 bases respectively, with 12 bases between them. Written as DNA, the CDR3 is TGTGCCAGCAGCTTACCGGGAGCAGGGGAGACCCAGTACTTC. Amino acid sequence: CASSLPGAGETQYF.

This clone was picked up a small number of times. The rearrangement links TRBV27 to TRBJ1-5; tentative D call: TRBD1 (5 bases). CDR1 is MNHEY and CDR2 is SMNVEV in the germline V gene (reference sequence). Trimming cost V 6 bases and J 0 bases, with 12 bases left between them. CDR3 length: 15 residues. The CDR3 here is CASSQGPLSNQPQHF. The CDR3 coding sequence is TGTGCCAGCAGCCAGGGCCCACTTAGCAATCAGCCCCAGCATTTT.

The chain employs TRBV6-4 and TRBJ2-1, with D hard to call. The V gene's germline CDR1 is MRHNA and CDR2 SNTAGT. V lost 0 bases, J lost 10 bases, and 7 bases lay in between. The CDR3 is made up of 12 amino acids. The CDR3 sequence is CASSDSKGEQFF. The DNA for the CDR3 is TGTGCCAGCAGTGACTCGAAAGGGGAGCAGTTCTTC.

The chain links TRBV14 to TRBJ2-5; 8 bases agree with TRBD2. V lost 0 bases, J lost 2 bases, and 11 bases stayed unmatched. Germline CDR1 reads SGHDN; CDR2 reads FVKESK. CDR3 length: 18 amino acids. In nucleotides, the CDR3 is TGTGCCAGCAGCCAAGATGTAAAGACTAGCGTTTGGCAAGAGACCCAGTACTTC. It is translated as CASSQDVKTSVWQETQYF.

CDR3 nucleotides: TGTGCCAGCAGTGAAATAGACATGAACACTGAAGCTTTCTTT. Its protein product is CASSEIDMNTEAFF. The chain recombines TRBV6-1 with TRBJ1-1; unclear D gene. Germline V gives CDR1 MNHNS, CDR2 SASEGT. The CDR3 sequence is 14 residues long. V lost 2 bases to trimming and J lost 0 bases, with 7 bases between them.

The chain has TRBV29-1 and TRBJ2-7; D call uncertain. The CDR3 extends over 13 amino acids. The V gene lost 3 bases and the J gene lost 3 bases, with 12 bases spanning the gap. Germline V gives CDR1 SQVTM, CDR2 ANQGSEA. The CDR3 nucleotides are TGCAGCGTTGATGTCACGAACAGCTACGAGCAGTACTTC. Protein: CSVDVTNSYEQYF.

The genes are TRBV27 and TRBJ2-1; TRBD2 matches at 8 bases. In germline, CDR1 is MNHEY, CDR2 SMNVEV (reference sequence). The J segment lost 2 bases and the V segment lost 5 bases, leaving 2 bases of the junction unmatched. The CDR3 loop spans 14 amino acids. The CDR3 region is CASSPGLAYNEQFF. The DNA for the CDR3 is TGTGCCAGCAGTCCGGGACTAGCCTACAATGAGCAGTTCTTC.

The chain recombines TRBV7-9 with TRBJ1-2, with TRBD1 as a possible D gene (6 bases). CDR3 length equals 12 residues. Germline values: CDR1 SEHNR, CDR2 FQNEAQ (reference sequence). V was shortened by 7 bases and J by 5 bases, with 11 bases between the two germline ends. This chain's CDR3 is CASTPQGYGYTF. For the CDR3, the DNA is TGTGCCAGCACACCCCAGGGGTATGGCTACACCTTC.

This sequence joins TRBV7-8 and TRBJ2-7, with D maybe TRBD1 (5 bases). The CDR3 runs 17 residues. The V end was cut by 1 base, the J end by 12 bases, with 28 bases between. Germline V CDR1 and CDR2: SGHVS, FQNEAQ. This CDR3 is CASSLDLLGPRKSGVYF. CDR3 nucleotides: TGTGCCAGCAGCTTAGACCTCTTGGGGCCTAGGAAGTCGGGCGTGTACTTC.